The sequence of this TCR beta chain was determined in a study of blood T cell repertoires in COVID-19. Study overall: Sample material is recorded as cDNA or gDNA derived from T cells, B-cell-depleted T cells, or PBMCs.

The data were produced by immunoSEQ multiplex PCR, yet TCRdb's version contains in-frame clones alone and is incomplete. The data hold fewer than 300,000 clones, with 88% observed a single time. This clone has only one observation. The sequence was collected from a woman aged 25 to 45 with acute or convalescent COVID-19. The sample consisted of peripheral blood.

The CDR3 spells CASSVGGLAPAKNIQYF. Written as DNA, the CDR3 is TGTGCCAGCAGCGTAGGGGGACTAGCGCCAGCCAAAAACATTCAGTACTTC. The chain has TRBV9 and TRBJ2-4; TRBD2 aligns across 10 bases. This CDR3 has 17 residues. V lost 0 bases to trimming and J lost 0 bases; unmatched junction nucleotides: 3. The germline gives CDR1 SGDLS, CDR2 YYNGEE. The full variable domain, in which reference TRBV9 and TRBJ2-4 provide the parts outside the CDR3, is DSGVTQTPKHLITATGQRVTLRCSPRSGDLSVYWYQQSLDQGLQFLIQYYNGEERAKGNILERFSAQQFPDLHSELNLSSLELGDSALYFCASSVGGLAPAKNIQYFGAGTRLSVL.